The present T cell receptor beta chain was sequenced within a study of shared clonotypes between healthy human individuals. Naive CD45RA+ and memory CD45RA-negative subsets were split from CD4+ cells. The table lists this clone with a count of one. Its antigen remains unknown. The same CDR3 also results from other DNA sequences found in this sample. The protocol was immunoSEQ multiplex PCR, while the TCRdb copy is restricted to in-frame clones and leaves out a portion. The sample holds 2,500,000 or so clones, 92% seen once. Points from the study as a whole: Naive subsets generally exceeded memory subsets in estimated richness. Non-shared clonotypes displayed generation probabilities falling below those of clonotypes present in all four donors.

The CDR3 has 14 residues. The germline V gene encodes CDR1 MNHEY and CDR2 SVGAGI. Deletions cut 2 bases from V and 0 bases from J, with 5 bases between. Sequencing input: naive CD4+ T cells from PBMCs. This sample's subset: CD45RA+ positively selected. V and J are TRBV6-5 and TRBJ2-1, with D possibly matching TRBD2 (5 bases). This TCR came from a man between 18 and 29 years old in good health. Some clones in this sample may be carry-over from other donors' samples. As DNA, the CDR3 is TGTGCCAGCAGTTACGGGAGCTCCTACAATGAGCAGTTCTTC. It encodes CASSYGSSYNEQFF.